This T cell receptor beta chain is drawn from a study of blood T cell repertoires in COVID-19. The table came from immunoSEQ multiplex PCR; TCRdb's copy has only in-frame clones and leaves some out. The data contain about 260,000 clones, approximately 89% of them seen just once; the ten biggest clones take up 2.5% to 4%. Between the trimmed V and J ends, which lost 2 bases and 10 bases, there was a span of 12 bases. This CDR3 has 13 amino acids. The chain links TRBV12-3 or TRBV12-4 to TRBJ2-1; possibly TRBD1 for D (5 bases). The source of this sequence is a woman between 35 and 50 years old who had been exposed to COVID-19. Sequenced material: PBMCs or T cells enriched from blood (not recorded which). DNA of the CDR3: TGTGCCAGCAGTTTACAGGGTTCAGAGGAGCAGTTCTTC. Translated, it gives CASSLQGSEEQFF.